The 6 T cell receptor beta chains below were found in one sample sequenced in a study of blood T cell dynamics during melanoma immunotherapy. Time point denoted: pre-treatment baseline. Only in-frame clones appear in the TCRdb table, and some are missing; sequencing was by immunoSEQ multiplex PCR. This sample yields approximately 13,000 clones, of which under 90% are seen a single time; about 3% belongs to the top ten. This sample comprised blood, obtained from a patient treated with checkpoint blockade. The receptor source for this set is a human donor with melanoma.

This chain joins TRBV27 and TRBJ1-2, with D unclear. The CDR3 runs to 13 residues. Deletions cut 6 bases from V and 4 bases from J, with 12 bases between. Per the germline V gene, CDR1 is MNHEY and CDR2 is SMNVEV (reference sequence). CDR3 loop: CASRPLLAYGYTF. The CDR3 DNA follows: TGTGCCAGCAGACCCCTTTTGGCCTATGGCTACACCTTC.

A remark on this clone: Other nucleotide sequences in the sample specify the same CDR3. The rearrangement joins TRBV19 to TRBJ1-1, with unresolved D. This CDR3 has 12 amino acids. From germline, CDR1 is LNHDA and CDR2 SQIVND (reference sequence). V lost 5 bases to trimming and J lost 6 bases, with 10 bases between them. CDR3 sequence: CASSSFYAEAFF. The CDR3 nucleotides read TGTGCCAGTAGTTCATTTTACGCTGAAGCTTTCTTT.

The V and J genes are TRBV6-6 and TRBJ1-4; the D is unclear. Trimming left V 5 bases short and J 8 bases short, with 12 bases between. The CDR3 consists of 13 residues. Germline CDR1 reads MNHNY; CDR2 reads SVGAGI (reference sequence). The CDR3 nucleotides read TGTGCCAGCAGTCCCCGACAAGGAGAAAAACTGTTTTTT. Translation: CASSPRQGEKLFF.

CDR3 sequence (DNA): TGTGCCAGCAGCCCTCGCGGGGGAAAGGGGAACACTGAAGCTTTCTTT. Residues: CASSPRGGKGNTEAFF. J is TRBJ1-1 and V is TRBV11-2; TRBD1 is a possible D gene (5 bases). The V and J ends lost 5 bases and 1 base respectively, with 17 bases between them. Germline values: CDR1 SGHAT, CDR2 FQNNGV. The CDR3 totals 16 residues.

This clone was counted once. V usage is TRBV4-3 and J usage is TRBJ1-2; a possible D gene is TRBD1 (5 bases). V was cut by 5 bases and J by 0 bases, with 22 bases left in between. This CDR3 contains 18 residues. The germline CDR1 and CDR2 sequences are LGHNA and YSLEER. CDR3 DNA: TGCGCCAGCAGCTTACACTCATCGGGGCGTATCTCTAACTATGGCTACACCTTC. Translation gives CASSLHSSGRISNYGYTF.

The genes are TRBV27 and TRBJ1-5; possible D gene TRBD1, 6 bases. From germline, CDR1 is MNHEY and CDR2 SMNVEV (reference sequence). Deletions cut 4 bases from V and 0 bases from J, with 16 bases between. The CDR3 runs to 17 residues. CDR3 nucleotide sequence: TGTGCCAGCAGTTCCGGGCAGGGACAATATAGCAATCAGCCCCAGCATTTT. This sequence encodes CASSSGQGQYSNQPQHF.